These 21 T cell receptor beta chains share one sample of origin, sequenced in a study of cytomegalovirus exposure and HLA in healthy donors. The primer mix had 60 Vbeta and 13 Jbeta primers. TCRdb's copy holds only in-frame clones and misses some; the assay was immunoSEQ multiplex PCR. This table has under 200,000 clones, more than 70% appearing once. Sequenced sample: PBMCs. All receptors come from a male donor in good health and CMV-seropositive.

This sequence joins TRBV29-1 and TRBJ1-1, with D uncertain. This CDR3 is 11 amino acids long. Trimming stripped 3 bases from V and 3 bases from J, with 5 bases between. Germline values: CDR1 SQVTM, CDR2 ANQGSEA. Here the CDR3 DNA reads TGCAGCGTTGAGAGGGACACTGAAGCTTTCTTT. Protein sequence: CSVERDTEAFF.

The gene calls are TRBV5-5 and TRBJ2-5; the match to TRBD2 covers 8 bases. CDR1 is SGHKS, CDR2 YYEKEE, per germline (reference sequence). The CDR3 has 17 amino acids. V gave up 2 bases and J gave up 1 base; unmatched junction bases: 10. The CDR3 region has the DNA TGTGCCAGCAGCTTAACCAGCGGGAGTGGACTCCAAGAGACCCAGTACTTC. Its protein product is CASSLTSGSGLQETQYF.

This clone appeared once. The rearrangement links TRBV5-5 to TRBJ2-1; D remains unclear. Germline values: CDR1 SGHKS, CDR2 YYEKEE (reference sequence). The CDR3 runs 15 residues. Trimming shortened V by 1 base and J by 0 bases, and 8 bases separated the two germline ends. CDR3 residues: CASSLITSSYNEQFF. CDR3 DNA: TGTGCCAGCAGCTTGATTACCAGCTCCTACAATGAGCAGTTCTTC. Together with reference TRBV5-5 and TRBJ2-1, the CDR3 gives the full variable domain: DAGVTQSPTHLIKTRGQQVTLRCSPISGHKSVSWYQQVLGQGPQFIFQYYEKEERGRGNFPDRFSARQFPNYSSELNVNALLLGDSALYLCASSLITSSYNEQFFGPGTRLTVL.

V gene TRBV2 combines with J gene TRBJ2-7; tentatively, D is TRBD1 (6 bases). The CDR3 runs to 15 residues. V was trimmed by 1 base and J by 7 bases, leaving 17 bases between them. Looked up from germline, CDR1 is SNHLY and CDR2 is FYNNEI. The CDR3 spells CASSEVLLKGEEQYF. The CDR3 nucleotides read TGTGCCAGCAGTGAAGTTTTGCTTAAGGGGGAAGAGCAGTACTTC.

Only a few counts were recorded for this clone. The rearrangement links TRBV6-6 to TRBJ2-2; 8 bases are shared with TRBD2. The germline CDR1 and CDR2 sequences are MNHNY and SVGAGI (reference sequence). The CDR3 contains 16 residues. J lost 6 bases, V lost 2 bases, and 8 bases had no gene match. DNA for the CDR3: TGTGCCAGCAGTTACGGCCTAGCGGGTGGGTCCGGGGAGCTGTTTTTT. Protein sequence: CASSYGLAGGSGELFF.

This clone was counted a few times. The junction and the germline gene differ at one end; a read error may be behind it. This chain joins TRBV7-9 and TRBJ1-3; D not resolved. This CDR3 region has 14 residues. Germline assignment: CDR1 SEHNR and CDR2 FQNEAQ (reference sequence). The CDR3 nucleotides are TGTTCCAGCACCTCCTCCGGGAGGGTAAACACCATATATTTT. Its protein is CSSTSSGRVNTIYF.

Here the CDR3 DNA reads TGTGCCAGCAGTTTAATCTCTAGCGGGGGAGAGACCCAGTACTTC. It encodes CASSLISSGGETQYF. The chain couples TRBV28 to TRBJ2-5; 10 bases are shared with TRBD2. Trimming at V came to 2 bases and at J to 4 bases, leaving 4 bases not matched to a gene. CDR1 MDHEN and CDR2 SYDVKM come from the germline V gene. This CDR3 region has 15 residues. Supplemented by reference TRBV28 and TRBJ2-5, the full variable domain reads DVKVTQSSRYLVKRTGEKVFLECVQDMDHENMFWYRQDPGLGLRLIYFSYDVKMKEKGDIPEGYSVSREKKERFSLILESASTNQTSMYLCASSLISSGGETQYFGPGTRLLVL.

Notes on this clone: A junction boundary mismatches the germline segment, possibly from a read error. Other DNA sequences in the sample encode the same CDR3. The V call is TRBV5-1, the J call TRBJ1-1; 10 bases align to TRBD1. This CDR3 is built from 14 residues. Germline lookup yields CDR1 SGHRS and CDR2 YFSETQ. The CDR3 reads CASSSGQGTTEAFF. CDR3 DNA: TGTGCCAGCAGCTCGGGACAGGGGACGACTGAAGCTTTCTTT.

V usage is TRBV6-4 and J usage is TRBJ2-2, with 8 positions matching TRBD1. With V trimmed by 7 bases and J by 7 bases, 14 bases remained unmatched. CDR1 MRHNA and CDR2 SNTAGT come from the germline V gene. There are 16 residues in the CDR3. Here the CDR3 reads CASIPSQGAKDGELFF. The CDR3 DNA reads as TGTGCCAGCATCCCAAGCCAGGGGGCAAAAGACGGGGAGCTGTTTTTT.

DNA of the CDR3: TGCGCCAGCAGCCTTCTAGCGGGAGGAGGCTCCTACGAGCAGTACTTC. This sequence encodes CASSLLAGGGSYEQYF. The chain links TRBV5-1 to TRBJ2-7, with 11 bases matching TRBD2. The trim removed 4 bases at V and 0 bases at J, leaving 6 bases unmatched. The CDR3 loop spans 16 amino acids. Germline CDR1 is SGHRS and CDR2 is YFSETQ.

This clone has only a few counts. The rearrangement joins TRBV15 to TRBJ2-3; 10 bases are a match to TRBD2. With 2 bases clipped from V and 2 bases from J, the junction kept 10 bases outside the gene matches. The CDR3 is 18 residues long. Germline V lookup: CDR1 LNHNV, CDR2 YYDKDF (reference sequence). DNA of the CDR3: TGTGCCACCAGCAGACCCCCACTAGCGGGGACGTTCACAGATACGCAGTATTTT. It encodes CATSRPPLAGTFTDTQYF.

J is TRBJ1-2 and V is TRBV19, with TRBD1 identical over 8 bases. The germline CDR1 and CDR2 sequences are LNHDA and SQIVND (reference sequence). The CDR3 is made up of 17 amino acids. V was pared by 4 bases and J by 7 bases, with 17 bases of the junction left unmatched. The CDR3 loop is CASSTAGTGGLVGGYTF. CDR3 nucleotide sequence: TGTGCCAGTAGTACGGCCGGGACAGGAGGCTTAGTAGGTGGCTACACCTTC.

The CDR3 nucleotides read TGTGCCAGCAGCCCAAAGATAGCGGGATGGGGATTCTCCTACAATGAGCAGTTCTTC. Encoded protein: CASSPKIAGWGFSYNEQFF. The V and J genes are TRBV7-8 and TRBJ2-1; 8 positions match TRBD2. This CDR3 spans 19 amino acids. Looked up from germline, CDR1 is SGHVS and CDR2 is FQNEAQ. Trimming at V came to 5 bases and at J to 0 bases, leaving 15 bases not matched to a gene.

The V call is TRBV5-1, the J call TRBJ2-5, with TRBD1 as a possible D gene (6 bases). This CDR3 contains 14 residues. The V end was cut by 4 bases, the J end by 1 base, with 11 bases between. Germline V lookup: CDR1 SGHRS, CDR2 YFSETQ. CDR3 loop: CASSPGQTQETQYF. Written as DNA, the CDR3 is TGCGCCAGCAGCCCCGGACAGACCCAAGAGACCCAGTACTTC.

The chain combines TRBV5-1 with TRBJ2-7, with TRBD2 matching over 8 bases. Germline V gene data show CDR1 as SGHRS and CDR2 as YFSETQ. The CDR3 length is 14 residues. Losses at the gene ends were 5 bases for V and 9 bases for J; bases not matched to a gene: 13. The CDR3 region has the DNA TGCGCCAGCAGAGAGGGGTCGCGGGAGGCGGCGCAGTACTTC. It yields the protein CASREGSREAAQYF.

The rearrangement links TRBV7-9 to TRBJ1-1; a weak D match, TRBD1 (5 bases). Trimming pared 3 bases from V and 4 bases from J, leaving 15 bases between. CDR3 length equals 15 residues. Per the germline V gene, CDR1 is SEHNR and CDR2 is FQNEAQ (reference sequence). In DNA, the CDR3 is TGTGCCAGCAGCTTCCCCCAGGGCCCGACCACTGAAGCTTTCTTT. It yields the protein CASSFPQGPTTEAFF.

J is TRBJ2-7 and V is TRBV19; maybe TRBD2 (7 bases). The V gene's germline CDR1 is LNHDA and CDR2 SQIVND (reference sequence). V lost 5 bases and J lost 3, with 23 bases in between. The CDR3 length is 17 residues. Written as DNA, the CDR3 is TGTGCCAGTAGTCCCTCGATCGGGGGGCTGGTGGTCTACGAGCAGTACTTC. This codes for CASSPSIGGLVVYEQYF.

Only one count was recorded for this clone. The V gene is TRBV12-5, the J gene TRBJ2-3; maybe TRBD1 (6 bases). Trimming took 2 bases from V and 3 from J, leaving 9 bases between them. The CDR3 is made up of 14 amino acids. Germline lookup yields CDR1 LGHNT and CDR2 FRNRAP. The CDR3 sequence is CASGLQGLTDTQYF. The CDR3 DNA follows: TGTGCTAGTGGTTTGCAGGGGTTGACAGATACGCAGTATTTT.

Concerning this clone itself: One junction end disagrees with the germline gene, perhaps due to a read error. This rearrangement joins TRBV6-1 to TRBJ2-7; TRBD2 might be the D (5 bases). Germline V CDR1 and CDR2: MNHNS, SASEGT. This CDR3 has 11 residues. The CDR3 protein is CASSEFRGLNF. The CDR3, as DNA: TGTGCCAGCAGTGAATTTCGGGGTCTGAACTTC.

This clone was observed a few times. The chain recombines TRBV6-1 with TRBJ1-1; the D is unclear. This CDR3 comprises 15 residues. Between the trimmed V and J ends, which lost 3 bases and 1 base, there was a span of 12 bases. Germline CDR1 is MNHNS and CDR2 is SASEGT. Here the CDR3 reads CASSELSAGNTEAFF. DNA of the CDR3: TGTGCCAGCAGTGAGTTGTCTGCAGGGAACACTGAAGCTTTCTTT.

The table lists this clone with a count of one. The V and J genes are TRBV19 and TRBJ2-5; 8 positions agree with TRBD2. Germline lookup yields CDR1 LNHDA and CDR2 SQIVND (reference sequence). The V and J ends lost 7 bases and 5 bases, in that order; junction bases with no gene match: 12. CDR3 length: 15 amino acids. The CDR3 DNA reads as TGTGCCAGTAAATCAGCGGGAGAGGGTAGGGAGACCCAGTACTTC. Amino acid sequence: CASKSAGEGRETQYF. The full variable domain, completed using reference TRBV19 and TRBJ2-5, is DGGITQSPKYLFRKEGQNVTLSCEQNLNHDAMYWYRQDPGQGLRLIYYSQIVNDFQKGDIAEGYSVSREKKESFPLTVTSAQKNPTAFYLCASKSAGEGRETQYFGPGTRLLVL.